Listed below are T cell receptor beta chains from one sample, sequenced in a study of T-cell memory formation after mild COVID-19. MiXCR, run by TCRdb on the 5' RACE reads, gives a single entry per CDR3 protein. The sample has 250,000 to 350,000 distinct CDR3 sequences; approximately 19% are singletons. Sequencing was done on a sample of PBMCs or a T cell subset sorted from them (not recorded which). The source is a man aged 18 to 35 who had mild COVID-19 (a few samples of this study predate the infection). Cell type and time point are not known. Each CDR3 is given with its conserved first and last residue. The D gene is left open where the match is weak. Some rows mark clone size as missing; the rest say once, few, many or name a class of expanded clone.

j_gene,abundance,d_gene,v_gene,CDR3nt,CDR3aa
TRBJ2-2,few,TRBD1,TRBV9,TGTGCCAGCAGCGGCCGACAGGGGGTGAACACCGGGGAGCTGTTTTTT,CASSGRQGVNTGELFF
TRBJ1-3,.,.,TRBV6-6,TGTGCCAGCAACAAACAGGTCTCTGGAAACACCATATATTTT,CASNKQVSGNTIYF
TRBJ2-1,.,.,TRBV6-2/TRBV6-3,TGTGCCAGCACCTACCGGGCAGGGGATGAGCAGTTCTTC,CASTYRAGDEQFF
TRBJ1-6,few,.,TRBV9,TGTGCCAGCAGCCCCCGAACGGGGGTGGATTCACCCCTCCACTTT,CASSPRTGVDSPLHF
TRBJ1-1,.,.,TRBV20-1,TGCAGTGCTAGAAGAGGGAATAAGAACACTGAAGCTTTCTTT,CSARRGNKNTEAFF
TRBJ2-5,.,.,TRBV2,TGTGCCAGCAGTGGGGTCTTGGGGGTGCACCAAGAGACCCAGTACTTC,CASSGVLGVHQETQYF
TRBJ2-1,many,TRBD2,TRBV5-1,TGCGCCAGCCGACTAGCGGGGGGTACCGTAAATGAGCAGTTCTTC,CASRLAGGTVNEQFF
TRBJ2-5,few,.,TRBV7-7,TGTGCTAGCAGTTATCAGTACCAAGAGACCCAGTACTTC,CASSYQYQETQYF
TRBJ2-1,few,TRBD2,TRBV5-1,TGCGCCAGCGGGACTAGCGCCCACAATGAGCAGTTCTTC,CASGTSAHNEQFF
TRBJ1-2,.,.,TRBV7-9,TGTGCCAGCAGCTTAGAGTACGGGTCGACCTTC,CASSLEYGSTF
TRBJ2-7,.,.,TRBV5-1,TGCGCCAGCAGCTTGGGGACGGGAGTCTACGAGCAGTACTTC,CASSLGTGVYEQYF
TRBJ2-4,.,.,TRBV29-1,TGCAGCGTCGCCCCTTTAGCCAAAAACATTCAGTACTTC,CSVAPLAKNIQYF
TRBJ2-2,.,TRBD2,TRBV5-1,TGCGCCAGCAGCTCTCGCGCTAGCGGTAACACCGGGGAGCTGTTTTTT,CASSSRASGNTGELFF
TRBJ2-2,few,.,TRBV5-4,TGTGCCAGCAGCCCACGGGAAGTCACCGGGGAGCTGTTTTTT,CASSPREVTGELFF
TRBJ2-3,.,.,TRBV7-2,TGTGCCAGCAGCCCTCGTCGCACAGATACGCAGTATTTT,CASSPRRTDTQYF
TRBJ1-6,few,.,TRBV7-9,TGTGCCAGCAGCTTAGAGCCCGAGGCCACGAATTCACCCCTCCACTTT,CASSLEPEATNSPLHF
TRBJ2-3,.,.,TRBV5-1,TGCGCCAGCAGCTTTACAGGGATTCCACCCGAAGATACGCAGTATTTT,CASSFTGIPPEDTQYF
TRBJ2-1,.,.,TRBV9,TGTGCCAGCAGCCCAACGGGGGGCTCCAATGAGCAGTTCTTC,CASSPTGGSNEQFF
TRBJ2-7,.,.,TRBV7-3,TGTGCCAGCAGCCGGACACCTCTCTACGAGCAGTACTTC,CASSRTPLYEQYF
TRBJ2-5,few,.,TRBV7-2,TGTGCCAGCGGAGGGGGGTCTCAAGAGACCCAGTACTTC,CASGGGSQETQYF
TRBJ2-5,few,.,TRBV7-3,TGTGCCAGCAGCTTATCCACGGAAGAGACCCAGTACTTC,CASSLSTEETQYF
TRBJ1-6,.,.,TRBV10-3,TGTGCCATACACCCGGGAGTACCGAATTCACCCCTCCACTTT,CAIHPGVPNSPLHF
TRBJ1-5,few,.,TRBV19,TGTGCCAGTAGTTTGACGCCGGATAGCAATCAGCCCCAGCATTTT,CASSLTPDSNQPQHF
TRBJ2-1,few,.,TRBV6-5,TGTGCCAGCAGTTACTTGCGGACTCTAGGCGATGAGCAGTTCTTC,CASSYLRTLGDEQFF
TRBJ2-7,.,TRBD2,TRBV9,TGTGCCAGCAGCCCCGTACCGGGAGGCTACGAGCAGTACTTC,CASSPVPGGYEQYF
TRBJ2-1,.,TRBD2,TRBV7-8,TGTGCCAGCAGCTGGAAAGGGACTAGCGGGGGGGCTGTGCAGTTCTTC,CASSWKGTSGGAVQFF
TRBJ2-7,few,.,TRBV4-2,TGTGCCAGCAAACCTTCGGGACACGGATCCTACGAGCAGTACTTC,CASKPSGHGSYEQYF
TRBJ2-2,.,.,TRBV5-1,TGCGCCAGCAGCTTGGCTGGAACAGGCTCTACCGGGGAGCTGTTTTTT,CASSLAGTGSTGELFF
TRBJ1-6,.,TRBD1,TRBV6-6,TGTGCCAGCAGCCTGGGACAGGTTCTCAATTCACCCCTCCACTTT,CASSLGQVLNSPLHF
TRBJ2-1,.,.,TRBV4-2,TGTGCCAGCAGCCCCGGACGGATCCTGGGTTATGAGCAGTTCTTC,CASSPGRILGYEQFF
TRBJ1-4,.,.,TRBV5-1,TGCGCCAGCAGCTTGGGATTACCTGAGGGTGGTGAAAAACTGTTTTTT,CASSLGLPEGGEKLFF
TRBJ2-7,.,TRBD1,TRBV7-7,TGTGCCAGCAGCCCTCGGACAGGGGGCTCCTACGAGCAGTACTTC,CASSPRTGGSYEQYF
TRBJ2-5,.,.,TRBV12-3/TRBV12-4,TGTGCCAGCAGTTTAAGGCAAAGCGGGGAGACCCAGTACTTC,CASSLRQSGETQYF